One sample yielded the 22 T cell receptor beta chains listed below, sequenced in a study of identifying expanded T cells in peripheral blood. Clones were read by immunoSEQ multiplex PCR, and TCRdb kept only the in-frame ones, dropping some. There are 85,000 to 100,000 clones in the sample; approximately 88% occur only once, and about 4% lies in the top ten. Sequencing used blood. The source is a person between 18 and 75 years old in good health.

The chain is built from TRBV11-2 and TRBJ1-2; 9 nucleotides match TRBD1. The CDR3 totals 15 residues. Looked up from germline, CDR1 is SGHAT and CDR2 is FQNNGV. The V and J ends lost 3 bases and 4 bases, in that order; junction bases with no gene match: 6. As DNA, the CDR3 is TGTGCCAGCAGCTTCGGGACAGGGAGTCCCTATGGCTACACCTTC. Amino acid sequence: CASSFGTGSPYGYTF. The full variable domain, with the rest looked up from reference TRBV11-2 and TRBJ1-2, is EAGVAQSPRYKIIEKRQSVAFWCNPISGHATLYWYQQILGQGPKLLIQFQNNGVVDDSQLPKDRFSAERLKGVDSTLKIQPAKLEDSAVYLCASSFGTGSPYGYTFGSGTRLTVV.

This chain joins TRBV6-1 and TRBJ1-6, with 7 bases lining up with TRBD1. Germline V CDR1 and CDR2: MNHNS, SASEGT. The CDR3 is 14 residues long. The V gene end was trimmed by 4 bases and the J gene end by 8 bases; junction bases not matched to a gene: 5. The CDR3 nucleotides read TGTGCCAGCAGTGCGCTAGACAGGGATTCACCCCTCCACTTT. Translation: CASSALDRDSPLHF.

The V call is TRBV10-3, the J call TRBJ1-2, with D unresolved. V was cut by 5 bases and J by 0 bases, with 7 bases left in between. Germline assignment: CDR1 ENHRY and CDR2 SYGVKD. The CDR3 length is 13 residues. CDR3 DNA sequence: TGTGCCATCAGTCCAGACACTAACTATGGCTACACCTTC. It yields the protein CAISPDTNYGYTF.

The gene calls are TRBV7-9 and TRBJ1-6; maybe TRBD1 (6 bases). The CDR3 extends over 14 amino acids. Trimming removed 4 bases at V and 7 bases at J, with 11 bases between. CDR1 is SEHNR, CDR2 FQNEAQ, per germline (reference sequence). The CDR3 sequence: CASSSQRGNSPLHF. The CDR3 region has the DNA TGTGCCAGCAGCTCCCAAAGGGGGAATTCACCCCTCCACTTT.

This clone was detected only a few times. The gene calls are TRBV7-3 and TRBJ2-2, with 8 nucleotides matching TRBD1. Germline V CDR1 and CDR2: SGHTA, FQGTGA. The CDR3 has 17 amino acids. V dropped 1 base and J dropped 1; count of bases not matched to a gene: 5. The CDR3 loop is CASSLSAGTGNTGELFF. The CDR3 DNA follows: TGTGCCAGCAGCTTAAGCGCCGGGACAGGGAACACCGGGGAGCTGTTTTTT.

The chain uses TRBV28 and TRBJ2-1, with TRBD2 as a possible D gene (5 bases). CDR3 length: 12 amino acids. Germline CDR1 reads MDHEN; CDR2 reads SYDVKM. Trimming pared 7 bases from V and 6 bases from J, leaving 10 bases between. CDR3 region: CASTRGSNEQFF. The CDR3 DNA follows: TGTGCCAGCACCCGAGGGTCCAATGAGCAGTTCTTC.

The V call is TRBV7-2, the J call TRBJ1-1; D is unresolved. The CDR3 runs to 14 residues. Trimming pared 1 base from V and 5 bases from J, leaving 11 bases between. Looked up from germline, CDR1 is SGHTA and CDR2 is FQGNSA. CDR3 sequence reads: CASSLDGGGTEAFF. CDR3 coding DNA: TGTGCCAGCAGCTTAGATGGAGGTGGGACTGAAGCTTTCTTT.

The chain uses TRBV18 and TRBJ2-5, with D hard to call. The CDR3 runs to 14 residues. Trimming left V 0 bases short and J 4 bases short, with 9 bases between. Germline values: CDR1 KGHSH, CDR2 LQKENI. CDR3: CASSPPVARETQYF. The CDR3 nucleotides read TGTGCCAGCTCACCACCGGTGGCCCGAGAGACCCAGTACTTC.

This sequence joins TRBV7-6 and TRBJ1-4; a weak D match, TRBD1 (5 bases). CDR3 length: 15 residues. Trimming removed 5 bases at V and 6 bases at J, with 16 bases between. Per germline, CDR1 SGHVS and CDR2 FNYEAQ. CDR3 region: CASSPRERGHEKLFF. In nucleotides, the CDR3 is TGTGCCAGCAGCCCTCGGGAAAGGGGCCATGAAAAACTGTTTTTT. Full variable domain (missing parts from reference TRBV7-6 and TRBJ1-4): GAGVSQSPRYKVTKRGQDVALRCDPISGHVSLYWYRQALGQGPEFLTYFNYEAQQDKSGLPNDRFSAERPEGSISTLTIQRTEQRDSAMYRCASSPRERGHEKLFFGSGTQLSVL.

The chain employs TRBV28 and TRBJ2-7; no firm D call. V dropped 3 bases and J dropped 5 bases, with 8 bases sitting between them. CDR3 length equals 12 residues. The V gene's germline CDR1 is MDHEN and CDR2 SYDVKM. For the CDR3, the DNA is TGTGCCAGCAGTTTCGGTTGGGACGAGCAGTACTTC. Encoded protein: CASSFGWDEQYF.

V is TRBV5-6 and J is TRBJ2-2; D call uncertain. With 3 bases removed from V and 2 bases from J, the gap between germline ends came to 8 bases. This CDR3 region has 14 residues. Germline CDR1 reads SGHDT; CDR2 reads YYEEEE. The CDR3 is CASSSGPNTGELFF. The CDR3 DNA reads as TGTGCCAGCAGCTCCGGGCCCAACACCGGGGAGCTGTTTTTT.

J is TRBJ2-7 and V is TRBV21-1; the D call of TRBD2 is as the table states it, not checked on the DNA. TRBV21-1 is designated a pseudogene. The CDR3 has 19 amino acids. CDR3 amino acids: CASSKLGLAGGPGGYEQYF. The CDR3 region has the DNA TGTGCCAGCAGCAAACTGGGACTAGCGGGAGGGCCGGGTGGATACGAGCAGTACTTC.

The J gene is TRBJ1-1, the V gene TRBV5-1, with a tentative D call TRBD1 (6 bases). The V gene's germline CDR1 is SGHRS and CDR2 YFSETQ. V gave up 4 bases and J gave up 0 bases, with 13 bases separating them. The CDR3 extends over 15 amino acids. In nucleotides, the CDR3 is TGCGCCAGCAGCCCGAAGGGGGGCATGAACACTGAAGCTTTCTTT. Its protein is CASSPKGGMNTEAFF.

This clone turned up a few times. This sequence joins TRBV6-6 and TRBJ2-5; D is unresolved. CDR3 size: 13 residues. Germline V gene data show CDR1 as MNHNY and CDR2 as SVGAGI (reference sequence). V was clipped by 4 bases and J by 5 bases, with 11 bases between them. CDR3 protein: CASSLSERETQYF. DNA of the CDR3: TGTGCCAGCAGTTTGTCAGAGAGGGAGACCCAGTACTTC.

The chain couples TRBV6-1 to TRBJ2-7, with TRBD2 identical over 8 bases. Trimming at V came to 7 bases and at J to 1 base, leaving 9 bases not matched to a gene. The CDR3 consists of 15 residues. Germline values: CDR1 MNHNS, CDR2 SASEGT. CDR3 bases: TGTGCCAGCACCCCCGCGGGGGGCCCTTCCTACGAGCAGTACTTC. This sequence encodes CASTPAGGPSYEQYF.

This chain connects TRBV4-3 to TRBJ2-1; D may match TRBD1 or TRBD2 (5 bases each). V was pared by 0 bases and J by 11 bases, with 17 bases between. The CDR3 loop spans 15 amino acids. CDR1 is LGHNA, CDR2 YSLEER, per germline. The CDR3 sequence is CASSQDLSRELKQFF. Here the CDR3 DNA reads TGCGCCAGCAGCCAAGATCTGTCCAGGGAGCTTAAGCAGTTCTTC.

V gene TRBV7-9 combines with J gene TRBJ1-6; no clear D. CDR1 and CDR2 from the germline V gene are SEHNR and FQNEAQ (reference sequence). CDR3 length: 13 residues. V lost 5 bases and J lost 7, with 9 bases in between. The chain's CDR3 is CASSPTPNSPLHF. The CDR3 DNA reads TGTGCCAGCAGCCCCACCCCGAATTCACCCCTCCACTTT.

This rearrangement joins TRBV19 to TRBJ1-1; D unclear. CDR1 is LNHDA and CDR2 is SQIVND in the germline V gene (reference sequence). V was shortened by 5 bases and J by 1 base, with 8 bases between the two germline ends. The CDR3 is 13 residues long. The CDR3 region has the DNA TGTGCCAGTAGTGCAGAAACGAACACTGAAGCTTTCTTT. Translated, it gives CASSAETNTEAFF.

The chain joins TRBV27 to TRBJ1-2, with D unclear. CDR3 length: 14 amino acids. Trimming removed 7 bases at V and 6 bases at J, with 18 bases between. Germline-derived CDR1 and CDR2 are MNHEY and SMNVEV (reference sequence). The CDR3, as DNA: TGTGCCAGCAAGACCACCGCCCGAGAGGATGGCTACACCTTC. It is translated as CASKTTAREDGYTF.

The chain has TRBV5-4 and TRBJ2-7; maybe TRBD2 (6 bases). This CDR3 spans 15 amino acids. CDR1 is SGHNT and CDR2 is YYREEE in the germline V gene (reference sequence). Trimming shortened V by 4 bases and J by 2 bases, and 16 bases separated the two germline ends. The CDR3 coding sequence is TGTGCCAGCAGCCCGGGTCGGGACTTACCCTACGAGCAGTACTTC. Encoded protein: CASSPGRDLPYEQYF.

A single count supports this clone. V gene TRBV27 combines with J gene TRBJ2-3; the D gene could be TRBD1 or TRBD2 (6 bases each). V was shortened by 2 bases and J by 4 bases, with 13 bases between the two germline ends. This CDR3 contains 15 residues. Germline V gene data show CDR1 as MNHEY and CDR2 as SMNVEV (reference sequence). The CDR3: CASSLTGASADTQYF. The DNA for the CDR3 is TGTGCCAGCAGTTTAACGGGGGCCTCGGCAGATACGCAGTATTTT.

CDR3 residues: CATSRGGEVYEQYF. CDR3 DNA: TGTGCCACCAGCAGAGGGGGGGAAGTCTACGAGCAGTACTTC. V usage is TRBV15 and J usage is TRBJ2-7; D may be TRBD2 (6 bases). Germline V gene data show CDR1 as LNHNV and CDR2 as YYDKDF (reference sequence). CDR3 length: 14 residues. V was pared by 1 base and J by 3 bases, with 10 bases between.